This T cell receptor beta chain is from a study of shared clonotypes between healthy human individuals. Study-wide findings and caveats: Few donors restricted represented genetic and exposure-history diversity.

Data came from immunoSEQ multiplex PCR; TCRdb stores just in-frame clones and leaves some out. There are under 600,000 clones in the sample; 95% to 98% occur only once, and roughly 0.05% lies in the top ten. This clone showed up just once. No antigen is known for it. The CDR3 length is 13 residues. V lost 3 bases and J lost 6, with 12 bases in between. CDR1 SGHKS and CDR2 YYEKEE come from the germline V gene (reference sequence). The source is a woman between 25 and 40 years old in good health. This chain joins TRBV5-5 and TRBJ1-2; D unclear. The sample comprised naive CD4+ T cells sorted from blood. Subset defined: CD45RA+ positively selected. CDR3 in amino acids: CASSSRTDHGYTF. Here the CDR3 DNA reads TGTGCCAGCAGCTCCCGGACGGATCATGGCTACACCTTC.